The subject of this entry is one T cell receptor beta chain. Its target is unknown. This entry comes from a study of shared clonotypes between healthy human individuals. Study summary: A couple of women and three men aged 18 to 49 made up the donors. Each donor contributed plates that comprised three CD4 naive, three CD4 memory, two CD8 naive and one CD8 memory. Broader study findings: With a handful of donors compared, around 5% of naive CD4 clonotypes were shared. Memory subsets generally showed lower estimated richness than naive subsets.

CDR3 length: 13 residues. Per germline, CDR1 SEHNR and CDR2 FQNEAQ (reference sequence). The ends were cut back, 6 bases at V and 8 bases at J, with 14 bases in the middle. Libraries were prepared by immunoSEQ multiplex PCR; TCRdb keeps only in-frame clonotypes and omits some of them. The sample carries roughly 700,000 clones, roughly 91% recorded once. Specimen: memory CD8+ T cells from PBMCs. The subset here: CD45RO+ cells pooled with CCR7-negative TemRA cells. V gene TRBV7-9 combines with J gene TRBJ2-1; a possible D gene is TRBD2 (5 bases). This sequence was found in a man between 18 and 35 years old in good health. Some clones in this sample may be carry-over from other donors' samples. Here the CDR3 reads CASSFGPRDEQFF. The CDR3, as DNA: TGTGCCAGCAGTTTTGGACCGAGGGATGAGCAGTTCTTC.